Listed below are T cell receptor beta chains from one sample, sequenced in a study of blood T cells in healthy people across ages. Each CDR3 protein is one row after TCRdb ran MiXCR on the 5' RACE reads. The profile shows approximately 1,700,000 distinct CDR3 sequences, about 39% of them singletons. The sequencing input was blood. The receptors stem from a human donor in good health. CDR3s include the opening cysteine and the closing phenylalanine or tryptophan.

j_call v_call cdr3_aa
TRBJ1-5 TRBV5-1 CASSVGTANQPQHF
TRBJ2-5 TRBV5-1 CASSTQGQQETQYF
TRBJ2-5 TRBV5-6 CASSPQTQLQETQYF
TRBJ1-2 TRBV5-1 CASSLAGGRFSYGYTF
TRBJ2-3 TRBV12-3/TRBV12-4 CASKDPTDTQYF
TRBJ2-3 TRBV7-8 CASSSWDDRTDTQYF
TRBJ2-5 TRBV7-2 CASSSVTGGETQYF
TRBJ1-5 TRBV5-8 CASSYSLWGTGAFRNQPQHF
TRBJ2-1 TRBV2 CASSSFTYNEQFF
TRBJ1-6 TRBV4-3 CASSQDPLEQGRSPLHF
TRBJ2-3 TRBV24-1 CATSSTDTQYF
TRBJ2-1 TRBV7-6 CASSPDYRAEQFF
TRBJ2-7 TRBV11-2 CASSSYLAGGATNPTRYEQYF
TRBJ2-7 TRBV18 CASSPTTGAAEQYF
TRBJ2-5 TRBV7-2 CASSLRDRQETQYF
TRBJ1-1 TRBV5-1 CASSLYNTEAFF
TRBJ2-5 TRBV4-2 CASSQDLMVAEYQETQYF
TRBJ1-6 TRBV5-5 CASSQRQGMGSPLHF
TRBJ1-1 TRBV13 CASSLRPSERAFF
TRBJ1-2 TRBV30 CAWRLQGYYGYTF
TRBJ1-2 TRBV7-9 CASSRLRDVANYGYTF
TRBJ2-7 TRBV10-3 CATSGQVEQYF
TRBJ1-1 TRBV7-2 CASSLVILGAFF
TRBJ2-6 TRBV5-1 CASIGQTGANVLTF
TRBJ1-2 TRBV4-3 CASSQDPRGRRQSGYTF
TRBJ1-2 TRBV6-2/TRBV6-3 CASSDPTNYGYTF
TRBJ2-3 TRBV11-2 CASSFRGRSSTDTQYF
TRBJ2-1 TRBV5-1 CASSLALAGAGNEQFF
TRBJ1-5 TRBV7-3 CASSLKGGAENQPQHF
TRBJ2-1 TRBV20-1 CSAFAGTTPTGHEQFF
TRBJ1-2 TRBV20-1 CSAREQGNYGYTF